Here is one TCR beta chain with its context. Profiled with immunoSEQ multiplex PCR; TCRdb holds only in-frame clones, not every one. The sample carries 100,000 to 150,000 clones, around 90% recorded once. This sample was taken from a study of blood T cell repertoires in COVID-19. Seattle's enrolled individuals joined amid active infection and were then monitored longitudinally. Specimen: peripheral blood. The sequence was collected from a man aged 50-60 years with COVID-19, enrolled during active disease.

This CDR3 is CASSYRGGETQYF. CDR3 in DNA: TGTGCCAGCAGTTACCGTGGCGGGGAGACCCAGTACTTC. The rearrangement uses TRBV6-2 or TRBV6-3 and TRBJ2-5, with D tentatively TRBD2 (5 bases). From germline, CDR1 is MNHEY and CDR2 SVGEGT. The V and J ends lost 2 bases and 5 bases respectively, with 9 bases between them. The CDR3 has 13 residues.